Reported below is one T cell receptor beta chain. The antigen is undetermined. The sample comes from a study of T cell responses to AZD1222 COVID-19 vaccine. Findings and limits, study-wide: Close to half of all spike-specific TCRs reportedly target regions of the variants that are unmutated.

This table comes from immunoSEQ multiplex PCR, and its TCRdb copy is limited to in-frame clones, with some not included. The sample has 95,000 to 110,000 clones; more than 85% are singletons. V lost 4 bases to trimming and J lost 4 bases; unmatched junction nucleotides: 10. Looked up from germline, CDR1 is SGHNT and CDR2 is YYREEE (reference sequence). The CDR3 covers 16 residues. This clonotype was sampled from an adult in good health. The rearrangement uses TRBV5-4 and TRBJ2-3, with 9 bases that match TRBD2. The starting material was peripheral blood, obtained on day 0 of AZD1222 vaccination. CDR3 sequence: CASSTFGAGGSDTQYF. DNA of the CDR3: TGTGCCAGCAGCACCTTTGGGGCGGGAGGGTCAGATACGCAGTATTTT.